A selection of T cell receptor beta chains follows, all from one sample in a study of Ad26.COV2.S vaccination and SARS-CoV-2 variants. Assay: immunoSEQ multiplex PCR; the TCRdb copy retains only in-frame clones and omits some. Of about 470,000 clones in the sample, 90% are singletons; the top ten hold 4.3%. Material: peripheral blood, obtained in a trial of Ad26.COV2.S vaccine versus placebo. The receptors stem from a person aged 18-65 years who received the Ad26.COV2.S COVID-19 vaccine or a placebo. CDR3s include the opening cysteine and the closing phenylalanine or tryptophan. D genes are given only for firm matches. Part of the rows lack a size; the others show once, few, many or a class for expanded clones.

NA | NA | TRBJ2-7 | 13 | TRBV30 | CAWSVLGSYEQYF | TGTGCCTGGAGTGTTCTAGGGTCCTACGAGCAGTACTTC
NA | NA | TRBJ1-5 | 15 | TRBV15 | CATSRDRRKGAGQHF | TGTGCCACCAGCAGAGATAGGAGGAAAGGGGCAGGTCAGCATTTT
NA | TRBD2 | TRBJ2-3 | 16 | TRBV18 | CASSPPTSRSTDTQYF | TGTGCCAGCTCACCACCGACTAGCCGGAGCACAGATACGCAGTATTTT
NA | NA | TRBJ1-6 | 18 | TRBV3-1/TRBV3-2 | CASSQGMTGSAWDSPLHF | TGTGCCAGCAGCCAGGGGATGACAGGTTCGGCCTGGGATTCACCCCTCCACTTT
NA | NA | TRBJ2-7 | 12 | TRBV28 | CASTSGIYEQYF | TGTGCCAGCACCTCAGGGATCTACGAGCAGTACTTC
NA | NA | TRBJ2-3 | 14 | TRBV14 | CASSQVRATDTQYF | TGTGCCAGCAGCCAAGTTCGGGCCACAGATACGCAGTATTTT
NA | NA | TRBJ2-5 | 14 | TRBV3-1/TRBV3-2 | CASDGGQHQETQYF | TGTGCCAGCGACGGGGGGCAACACCAAGAGACCCAGTACTTC
NA | NA | TRBJ2-3 | 14 | TRBV9 | CASSAWDSTDTQYF | TGTGCCAGCAGCGCTTGGGACAGCACAGATACGCAGTATTTT
NA | NA | TRBJ2-2 | 13 | TRBV19 | CASSGQNTGELFF | TGTGCCAGTAGCGGACAGAACACCGGGGAGCTGTTTTTT
NA | NA | TRBJ2-7 | 16 | TRBV5-1 | CASSPAGGDRSASEYF | TGCGCCAGCAGCCCCGCGGGCGGGGACAGATCCGCGAGTGAGTACTTC
NA | TRBD2 | TRBJ2-2 | 15 | TRBV7-9 | CASSLTSPNTGELFF | TGTGCCAGCAGCCTGACTAGCCCAAACACCGGGGAGCTGTTTTTT
NA | TRBD2 | TRBJ2-2 | 16 | TRBV27 | CASRASGNPNTGELFF | TGTGCCAGCAGGGCTAGCGGGAACCCGAACACCGGGGAGCTGTTTTTT
NA | NA | TRBJ1-1 | 15 | TRBV13 | CASSPTRVGGTEAFF | TGTGCCAGCAGCCCTACCCGAGTTGGTGGCACTGAAGCTTTCTTT
once | TRBD1 | TRBJ2-2 | 11 | TRBV19 | CASRGPGELFF | TGTGCCAGCAGGGGGCCCGGGGAGCTGTTTTTT
NA | NA | TRBJ1-1 | 14 | TRBV27 | CASSFLREGTEAFF | TGTGCCAGCAGTTTCCTCAGGGAAGGCACTGAAGCTTTCTTT
NA | TRBD2 | TRBJ2-7 | 14 | TRBV5-5 | CASSFQREGHEQYF | TGTGCCAGCAGCTTCCAGCGGGAGGGCCACGAGCAGTACTTC
NA | NA | TRBJ1-2 | 13 | TRBV28 | CASSFSGFYGYTF | TGTGCCAGCAGTTTCTCAGGATTCTATGGCTACACCTTC
NA | NA | TRBJ2-6 | 15 | TRBV7-6 | CASSLKISGANVLTF | TGTGCCAGCAGCTTAAAAATCTCTGGGGCCAACGTCCTGACTTTC
NA | TRBD2 | TRBJ2-1 | 14 | TRBV27 | CASTPGLADNEQFF | TGTGCCAGCACTCCGGGACTAGCGGACAATGAGCAGTTCTTC
few | NA | TRBJ2-5 | 14 | TRBV19 | CASSITGPEETQYF | TGTGCCAGTAGTATTACAGGGCCGGAAGAGACCCAGTACTTC
few | NA | TRBJ1-2 | 15 | TRBV28 | CASSLLADSLYGYTF | TGTGCCAGCAGTTTATTGGCGGACTCCCTTTATGGCTACACCTTC
NA | NA | TRBJ2-4 | 13 | TRBV19 | CASRRDGKNIQYF | TGTGCCAGTAGGAGGGACGGCAAAAACATTCAGTACTTC
NA | TRBD1 | TRBJ1-1 | 14 | TRBV5-1 | CASSWDSENTEAFF | TGCGCCAGCAGCTGGGACAGCGAGAACACTGAAGCTTTCTTT
NA | NA | TRBJ1-1 | 11 | TRBV27 | CASSNLFGAFF | TGTGCCAGCAGTAACTTATTTGGAGCTTTCTTT
NA | TRBD1 | TRBJ2-2 | 14 | TRBV5-5 | CASSSTGVTGELFF | TGTGCCAGCAGCTCGACAGGGGTCACCGGGGAGCTGTTTTTT
NA | NA | TRBJ2-7 | 13 | TRBV7-3 | CASSLGGRVEQYF | TGTGCCAGCAGCTTAGGGGGTCGAGTCGAGCAGTACTTC
NA | NA | TRBJ1-1 | 13 | TRBV12-3/TRBV12-4 | CASTVEGVTEAFF | TGTGCCAGCACCGTCGAGGGGGTCACTGAAGCTTTCTTT
NA | TRBD1 | TRBJ1-5 | 16 | TRBV5-6 | CASSFGTGDDNQPQHF | TGTGCCAGCAGCTTCGGGACAGGGGATGACAATCAGCCCCAGCATTTT
NA | TRBD2 | TRBJ2-1 | 15 | TRBV7-2 | CASSLGLAGYNEQFF | TGTGCCAGCAGCTTAGGTCTAGCGGGATACAATGAGCAGTTCTTC
NA | NA | TRBJ2-4 | 14 | TRBV28 | CASSFSVTINIQYF | TGTGCCAGCAGTTTCTCCGTGACTATAAACATTCAGTACTTC
NA | NA | TRBJ2-2 | 14 | TRBV19 | CASSIVANTGELFF | TGTGCCAGTAGTATAGTAGCGAACACCGGGGAGCTGTTTTTT
NA | NA | TRBJ2-7 | 13 | TRBV10-3 | CAISESSTYEQYF | TGTGCCATCAGTGAATCTTCCACCTACGAGCAGTACTTC
NA | NA | TRBJ2-7 | 15 | TRBV29-1 | CSVEDRRGHRSAQYF | TGCAGCGTTGAAGATCGTAGGGGACACCGGTCGGCGCAGTACTTC
NA | TRBD2 | TRBJ2-3 | 14 | TRBV5-6 | CASSLDLRELTQYF | TGTGCCAGCAGCTTGGACTTGCGGGAGCTTACGCAGTATTTT
NA | NA | TRBJ2-3 | 13 | TRBV5-4 | CASSLASTDTQYF | TGTGCCAGCAGCTTGGCATCCACAGATACGCAGTATTTT
NA | TRBD1 | TRBJ2-1 | 16 | TRBV7-9 | CASSDRDRDPYDEQFF | TGTGCCAGCAGCGACCGGGACAGAGACCCTTACGATGAGCAGTTCTTC
NA | NA | TRBJ2-3 | 17 | TRBV28 | CASSFSGLGRGTDTQYF | TGTGCCAGCAGTTTCAGTGGGTTGGGCCGGGGCACAGATACGCAGTATTTT
NA | NA | TRBJ2-7 | 14 | TRBV28 | CASSLMAEGVEQYF | TGTGCCAGCAGTTTAATGGCCGAGGGAGTTGAGCAGTACTTC
NA | NA | TRBJ2-4 | 14 | TRBV5-1 | CASSLEGPKNIQYF | TGCGCCAGCAGCTTGGAGGGCCCCAAAAACATTCAGTACTTC
NA | TRBD2 | TRBJ2-1 | 17 | TRBV27 | CASSIRLLAGVYNEQFF | TGTGCCAGCAGTATTCGGCTCCTAGCGGGAGTTTACAATGAGCAGTTCTTC
NA | TRBD2 | TRBJ2-1 | 19 | TRBV27 | CASSLSGLAGGGSYNEQFF | TGTGCCAGCAGTTTATCAGGACTAGCGGGAGGGGGCTCCTACAATGAGCAGTTCTTC
NA | NA | TRBJ1-2 | 13 | TRBV5-6 | CASSLTGLNGYTF | TGTGCCAGCAGCTTGACGGGGTTGAATGGCTACACCTTC
NA | TRBD2 | TRBJ2-3 | 16 | TRBV5-4 | CASSLRTSGFTDTQYF | TGTGCCAGCAGCCTTCGGACTAGCGGTTTCACAGATACGCAGTATTTT
NA | TRBD1 | TRBJ2-7 | 14 | TRBV14 | CASSPFTGEDEQYF | TGTGCCAGCAGCCCCTTTACAGGGGAAGACGAGCAGTACTTC
NA | NA | TRBJ1-5 | 15 | TRBV19 | CASNGQPTLNQPQHF | TGTGCCAGCAACGGACAGCCGACACTCAATCAGCCCCAGCATTTT
NA | TRBD2 | TRBJ2-7 | 13 | TRBV6-5 | CAVGTSGSYEQYF | TGTGCCGTCGGGACTAGCGGCTCCTACGAGCAGTACTTC
NA | NA | TRBJ2-1 | 15 | TRBV27 | CASSLGARPYNEQFF | TGTGCCAGCAGTTTAGGGGCCCGGCCCTACAATGAGCAGTTCTTC
NA | NA | TRBJ2-5 | 16 | TRBV5-1 | CASSLAVSSGAETQYF | TGCGCCAGCAGCTTGGCCGTTTCGTCGGGCGCGGAGACCCAGTACTTC
NA | NA | TRBJ1-2 | 12 | TRBV13 | CASSSGLYGYTF | TGTGCCAGCAGCTCCGGGCTCTATGGCTACACCTTC
NA | TRBD2 | TRBJ2-7 | 15 | TRBV4-2 | CASSQGAGDSGEQYF | TGTGCCAGCAGCCAGGGAGCGGGAGACTCCGGGGAGCAGTACTTC
NA | TRBD1 | TRBJ1-5 | 16 | TRBV19 | CASSIWDRGRNQPQHF | TGTGCCAGTAGTATATGGGACAGGGGGAGGAATCAGCCCCAGCATTTT
once | NA | TRBJ2-7 | 12 | TRBV27 | CASSSLSYEQYF | TGTGCCAGCAGTTCACTCTCCTACGAGCAGTACTTC
NA | NA | TRBJ1-4 | 13 | TRBV6-2/TRBV6-3 | CASSYRPDEKLLF | TGTGCCAGCAGTTACAGGCCCGATGAAAAACTGCTTTTT
NA | NA | TRBJ2-5 | 15 | TRBV27 | CASSLLGVKGETQYF | TGTGCCAGCAGTTTACTGGGGGTTAAGGGAGAGACCCAGTACTTC
NA | NA | TRBJ2-3 | 15 | TRBV6-4 | CASSDGGSSTDTQYF | TGTGCCAGCAGTGATGGGGGATCGAGCACAGATACGCAGTATTTT